This T cell receptor beta chain was captured by sequencing in a study of blood T cell repertoires in COVID-19. Study at large: Sample material is recorded as cDNA or gDNA derived from T cells, B-cell-depleted T cells, or PBMCs.

In the original workflow: Amplification with reference gene primers provided the estimates of nucleated cell counts. Using immunoSEQ multiplex PCR, the repertoire was profiled, and TCRdb retains in-frame clones only, with some absent. V and J calls and clone size follow that table, whereas D and trimming were derived from the DNA. The table has about half a million clones, around 85% seen once. The clonotype originates from a human donor in a cohort sampled during active COVID-19. The material sequenced was peripheral blood.

CDR3 bases: TGTGCCAGCAGCTCCTCGGCCATTAGGACTAGAACAGCCTACGAGCAGTACTTC. It translates to CASSSSAIRTRTAYEQYF. The V call is TRBV7-2, the J call TRBJ2-7, with 7 positions matching TRBD2. This CDR3 contains 18 residues. V dropped 4 bases and J dropped 2; count of bases not matched to a gene: 17. Germline-derived CDR1 and CDR2 are SGHTA and FQGNSA.